This section outlines one T cell receptor beta chain sequence together with its context. The J segment lost 4 bases and the V segment lost 5 bases, leaving 14 bases of the junction unmatched. Looked up from germline, CDR1 is DFQATT and CDR2 is SNEGSKA (reference sequence). The CDR3 is made up of 16 amino acids. The data derive from a study of T-cell reconstitution after alpha-beta-depleted transplantation in children. A TCRbeta library incorporating unique molecular identifiers was prepared. Using its own MiXCR run on the PCR reads, TCRdb lists one record per CDR3 protein. The data hold some 520,000 distinct CDR3 sequences, with 30% to 35% observed a single time.

This TCR was sampled from a human donor who donated a stem cell graft to a child with aplastic anemia. The V call is TRBV20-1, the J call TRBJ1-5, with 7 nucleotides matching TRBD1. The sequencing used PBMCs from the stem cell graft donor, collected from the stem cell graft. The CDR3 nucleotides are TGCAGTGCTCCCCTGGGGGCAGGGGGACGGAATCAGCCCCAGCATTTT. Encoded protein: CSAPLGAGGRNQPQHF.